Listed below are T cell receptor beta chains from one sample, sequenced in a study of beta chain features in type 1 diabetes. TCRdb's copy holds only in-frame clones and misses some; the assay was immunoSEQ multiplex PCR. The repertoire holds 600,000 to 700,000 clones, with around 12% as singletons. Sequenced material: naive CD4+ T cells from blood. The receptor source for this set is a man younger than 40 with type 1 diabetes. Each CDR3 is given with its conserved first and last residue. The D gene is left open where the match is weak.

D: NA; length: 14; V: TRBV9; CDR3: CASSVTGAGEKLFF
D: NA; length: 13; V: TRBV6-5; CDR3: CASSYVRGAGYTF
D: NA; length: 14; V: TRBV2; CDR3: CASIVTGSRYTQYF
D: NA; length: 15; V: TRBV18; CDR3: CASSPGVASTDTQYF
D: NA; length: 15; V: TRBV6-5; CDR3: CASSYSGDLGNTIYF
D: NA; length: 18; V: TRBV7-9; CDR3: CASSLIRPGQGTKQPQHF
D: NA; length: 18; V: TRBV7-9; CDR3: CASSAHRVSLFSYNEQFF
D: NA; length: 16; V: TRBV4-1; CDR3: CASSQPRSSYNSPLHF
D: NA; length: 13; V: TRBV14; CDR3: CASSRHGDPGYTF
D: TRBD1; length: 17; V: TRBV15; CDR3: CATSRTKTGKGGDEQFF
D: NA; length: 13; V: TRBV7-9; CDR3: CASSLWATDTQYF
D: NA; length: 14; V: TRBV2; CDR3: CASSTAYSNQPQHF
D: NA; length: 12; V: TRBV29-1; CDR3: CSVGGGTDTQYF
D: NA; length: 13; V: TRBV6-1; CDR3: CASSVPVRETQYF
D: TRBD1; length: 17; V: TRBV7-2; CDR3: CASSRAPGTGGFETQYF
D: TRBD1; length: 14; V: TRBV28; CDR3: CASLGGELPYEQYF
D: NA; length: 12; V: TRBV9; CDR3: CASRGDTDTQYF
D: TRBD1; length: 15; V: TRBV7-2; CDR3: CASSQRTGFIYEQYF
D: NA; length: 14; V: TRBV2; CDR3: CASRRGSGANVLTF
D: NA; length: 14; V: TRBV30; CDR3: CAWSPMSSGNTIYF
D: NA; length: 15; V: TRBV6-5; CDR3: CASSYGKPKFGTQYF